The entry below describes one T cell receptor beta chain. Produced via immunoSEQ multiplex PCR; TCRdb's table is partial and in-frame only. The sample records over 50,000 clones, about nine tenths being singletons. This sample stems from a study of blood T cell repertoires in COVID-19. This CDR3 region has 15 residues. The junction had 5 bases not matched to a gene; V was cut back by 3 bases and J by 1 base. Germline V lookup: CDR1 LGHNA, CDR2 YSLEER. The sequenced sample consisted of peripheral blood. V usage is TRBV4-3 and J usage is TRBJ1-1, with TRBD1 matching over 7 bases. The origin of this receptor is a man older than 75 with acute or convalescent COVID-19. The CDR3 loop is CASSHAGGRNTEAFF. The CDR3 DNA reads TGCGCCAGCAGCCATGCAGGGGGACGGAACACTGAAGCTTTCTTT.